The 24 T cell receptor beta chains in this list originate from one sample, sequenced in a study of cytotoxic CD8 clonotypes in ibrutinib-treated CLL. Sequencing was performed with immunoSEQ multiplex PCR; in TCRdb, only in-frame clones are kept and a portion is missing. In the table there are approximately 170,000 clones, roughly 84% of which are singletons. The sample was PBMCs, taken at disease progression, from a patient treated with ibrutinib. These receptors were collected from a human donor with chronic lymphocytic leukemia.

A note on this clone: Relative to the germline gene, one junction end is altered; a read error may explain this. This sequence joins TRBV19 and TRBJ2-2; no definite D call. CDR3 length: 13 amino acids. Germline CDR1 is LNHDA and CDR2 is SQIVND (reference sequence). The CDR3 sequence is CASSGSKTGELFF. The CDR3 region has the DNA TGTGCCAGTAGCGGCTCGAAAACCGGGGAGCTGTTTTTT.

V usage is TRBV19 and J usage is TRBJ2-3, with unresolved D. The V and J ends lost 5 bases and 2 bases respectively, with 8 bases between them. This CDR3 is built from 13 residues. Germline V CDR1 and CDR2: LNHDA, SQIVND (reference sequence). CDR3 coding DNA: TGTGCCAGTAGTCACGTCTCCACAGATACGCAGTATTTT. The encoded protein is CASSHVSTDTQYF.

This clone was seen more than once but under ten times. The chain recombines TRBV27 with TRBJ2-7; the D gene is possibly TRBD2 (5 bases). The CDR3 length is 12 residues. Trimming removed 8 bases from V and 6 bases from J, with 14 bases in between. Germline V gene data show CDR1 as MNHEY and CDR2 as SMNVEV (reference sequence). The CDR3 loop is CASSDYSSEQYF. Here the CDR3 DNA reads TGTGCCAGCTCCGACTATTCATCCGAGCAGTACTTC.

The chain carries TRBV9 and TRBJ2-3, with D perhaps TRBD2 (5 bases). Trimming removed 5 bases at V and 7 bases at J, with 23 bases between. Germline V gene sequence: CDR1 SGDLS, CDR2 YYNGEE. CDR3 length: 16 amino acids. The CDR3 loop is CASSTKPGSPDYTQYF. The CDR3 bases are TGTGCCAGCAGTACCAAACCGGGATCTCCTGACTATACGCAGTATTTT.

This rearrangement joins TRBV6-5 to TRBJ2-1; TRBD1 might be the D (7 bases). The germline V gene encodes CDR1 MNHEY and CDR2 SVGAGI. CDR3 size: 15 residues. Trimming removed 2 bases at V and 4 bases at J, with 12 bases between. CDR3 in amino acids: CASSYQGGAYNEQFF. The DNA of the CDR3 is TGTGCCAGCAGTTACCAGGGGGGCGCTTACAATGAGCAGTTCTTC.

The V gene is TRBV29-1, the J gene TRBJ2-7, with 9 bases lining up with TRBD1. This CDR3 comprises 13 residues. V lost 4 bases, J lost 3 bases, and 4 bases stayed unmatched. The germline gives CDR1 SQVTM, CDR2 ANQGSEA. The DNA of the CDR3 is TGCAGCGTTGTTACAGGGGGCCTCTACGAGCAGTACTTC. Protein product: CSVVTGGLYEQYF.

Written as DNA, the CDR3 is TGTGCCAGCAGCTTAGGGTTGGGGGGACCGGACAATCAGCCCCAGCATTTT. It translates to CASSLGLGGPDNQPQHF. This chain joins TRBV7-2 and TRBJ1-5; weak D call: TRBD1 (5 bases). The CDR3 has 17 amino acids. Deletions cut 1 base from V and 3 bases from J, with 16 bases between. CDR1 is SGHTA, CDR2 FQGNSA, per germline. Full variable domain (rest looked up from reference TRBV7-2 and TRBJ1-5): GAGVSQSPSNKVTEKGKDVELRCDPISGHTALYWYRQSLGQGLEFLIYFQGNSAPDKSGLPSDRFSAERTGGSVSTLTIQRTQQEDSAVYLCASSLGLGGPDNQPQHFGDGTRLSIL.

The chain has TRBV10-1 and TRBJ2-5; 7 bases fit TRBD1. The V gene end was trimmed by 2 bases and the J gene end by 5 bases; junction bases not matched to a gene: 5. The germline V gene encodes CDR1 WNHNN and CDR2 SYGVQD (reference sequence). The CDR3 has 14 residues. CDR3 DNA: TGCGCCAGCAGTGAGGACAGGGTTTGGGAGACCCAGTACTTC. Its protein product is CASSEDRVWETQYF.

J is TRBJ2-1 and V is TRBV29-1; 11 bases are shared with TRBD2. The germline V gene has CDR1 SQVTM and CDR2 ANQGSEA. After removal of 6 bases from V and 0 bases from J, the junction contained 4 bases not matched to a gene. The CDR3 covers 15 residues. The DNA for the CDR3 is TGCAGCGTGGGACTAGCGGAGAGCTCCTACAATGAGCAGTTCTTC. As protein: CSVGLAESSYNEQFF.

The V call is TRBV27, the J call TRBJ2-7; TRBD2 matches 8 bases. Per germline, CDR1 MNHEY and CDR2 SMNVEV (reference sequence). V lost 6 bases to trimming and J lost 0 bases; unmatched junction nucleotides: 7. There are 15 residues in the CDR3. CDR3: CASRRTSLLSYEQYF. As DNA, the CDR3 is TGTGCCAGCAGGAGGACTAGCCTACTCTCCTACGAGCAGTACTTC.

The V call is TRBV7-3, the J call TRBJ2-5; 15 bases align to TRBD2. CDR1 SGHTA and CDR2 FQGTGA come from the germline V gene. V shed 2 bases, J shed 4 bases, and the junction held 5 bases outside the gene matches. This CDR3 spans 17 amino acids. The CDR3 region has the DNA TGTGCCAGCAGCTTACATGGGGGACTAGCGGGAGGAGAGACCCAGTACTTC. This codes for CASSLHGGLAGGETQYF.

The rearrangement joins TRBV11-2 to TRBJ2-1; D is undetermined. Between the trimmed V and J ends, which lost 3 bases and 12 bases, there was a span of 21 bases. Germline CDR1 and CDR2: SGHAT and FQNNGV. The CDR3 runs 15 residues. CDR3 DNA sequence: TGTGCCAGCAGCTTTCGCAGACTCTCTGACATGGGGCAGTTCTTC. Translation: CASSFRRLSDMGQFF. Together with reference TRBV11-2 and TRBJ2-1, the CDR3 gives the full variable domain: EAGVAQSPRYKIIEKRQSVAFWCNPISGHATLYWYQQILGQGPKLLIQFQNNGVVDDSQLPKDRFSAERLKGVDSTLKIQPAKLEDSAVYLCASSFRRLSDMGQFFGPGTRLTVL.

This chain connects TRBV19 to TRBJ1-2; no definite D call. The germline gives CDR1 LNHDA, CDR2 SQIVND (reference sequence). The CDR3 runs 13 residues. Trimming removed 5 bases from V and 8 bases from J, with 15 bases in between. CDR3 loop: CASSPYPAQGYTF. CDR3 sequence (DNA): TGTGCCAGTAGTCCCTACCCGGCACAGGGCTACACCTTC.

The rearrangement joins TRBV5-1 to TRBJ2-2; D unresolved. The CDR3 spans 15 residues. Germline V CDR1 and CDR2: SGHRS, YFSETQ. Trimming left V 1 base short and J 0 bases short, with 7 bases between. CDR3 in amino acids: CASSLQRPNTGELFF. In nucleotides, the CDR3 is TGCGCCAGCAGCTTGCAACGGCCGAACACCGGGGAGCTGTTTTTT. Using reference TRBV5-1 and TRBJ2-2 for the parts outside the CDR3, the full variable domain is KAGVTQTPRYLIKTRGQQVTLSCSPISGHRSVSWYQQTPGQGLQFLFEYFSETQRNKGNFPGRFSGRQFSNSRSEMNVSTLELGDSALYLCASSLQRPNTGELFFGEGSRLTVL.

The V and J genes are TRBV27 and TRBJ2-3, with 8 bases that match TRBD2. CDR1 and CDR2 (germline): MNHEY, SMNVEV (reference sequence). This CDR3 contains 16 residues. J lost 3 bases, V lost 6 bases, and 11 bases had no gene match. The CDR3 is CASRRGLASPTDTQYF. For the CDR3, the DNA is TGTGCCAGCAGACGAGGACTAGCATCTCCTACAGATACGCAGTATTTT.

The table lists this clone with a count of one. The J gene is TRBJ1-1, the V gene TRBV7-2; the match to TRBD1 covers 8 bases. The CDR3 is 14 residues long. CDR1 and CDR2 from the germline V gene are SGHTA and FQGNSA. V dropped 5 bases and J dropped 4; count of bases not matched to a gene: 6. The CDR3 here is CASSIDRGGTEAFF. Here the CDR3 DNA reads TGTGCCAGCAGCATAGACAGGGGCGGCACTGAAGCTTTCTTT.

The chain recombines TRBV28 with TRBJ2-7; a possible D gene is TRBD2 (5 bases). Germline V gene sequence: CDR1 MDHEN, CDR2 SYDVKM. CDR3 length: 16 residues. V shed 2 bases and J shed 6 bases, with 20 bases lying between them. The CDR3 region is CASSLSGPRDRGEQYF. CDR3 in DNA: TGTGCCAGCAGTTTAAGTGGCCCCCGGGATCGGGGCGAGCAGTACTTC.

The chain links TRBV19 to TRBJ2-5, with 7 bases matching TRBD1. CDR1 and CDR2 from the germline V gene are LNHDA and SQIVND (reference sequence). The CDR3 totals 14 residues. V lost 6 bases to trimming and J lost 5 bases; unmatched junction nucleotides: 9. The CDR3, as DNA: TGTGCCAGTAGGCCCAGGGGGTCGGGGGAGACCCAGTACTTC. It is translated as CASRPRGSGETQYF.

This clone was seen just once. J is TRBJ2-1 and V is TRBV6-4; D call uncertain. The CDR3 extends over 15 amino acids. CDR1 MRHNA and CDR2 SNTAGT come from the germline V gene. V lost 4 bases and J 8 bases, leaving 18 bases between the germline ends. CDR3 in amino acids: CASSVETTPFDEQFF. The CDR3 DNA reads TGTGCCAGCAGTGTTGAAACTACCCCATTCGATGAGCAGTTCTTC.

The V and J genes are TRBV6-6 and TRBJ1-2; D perhaps matches TRBD1 (5 bases). V dropped 10 bases and J dropped 6 bases, with 15 bases sitting between them. The CDR3 spans 12 residues. Germline CDR1 reads MNHNY; CDR2 reads SVGAGI (reference sequence). The CDR3 sequence is CATKRRGDGYTF. The CDR3 DNA sequence: TGTGCCACCAAAAGGCGAGGGGATGGCTACACCTTC.

The CDR3 DNA is TGTGCCAGTAGTATGGAGCGAGGGGATCCTAACTATGGCTACACCTTC. Translating gives CASSMERGDPNYGYTF. This chain joins TRBV19 and TRBJ1-2; perhaps TRBD1 as D (5 bases). V gave up 3 bases and J gave up 0 bases, with 14 bases separating them. CDR1 and CDR2 from the germline V gene are LNHDA and SQIVND (reference sequence). CDR3 length: 16 residues.

This chain joins TRBV28 and TRBJ1-2; 10 bases line up with TRBD1. CDR1 MDHEN and CDR2 SYDVKM come from the germline V gene. The CDR3 sequence is 14 residues long. Trimming cost V 4 bases and J 5 bases; bases outside gene matches: 4. This CDR3 reads CASSSPGQGYGYTF. CDR3 sequence (DNA): TGTGCCAGCAGTTCGCCGGGACAGGGGTATGGCTACACCTTC.

The chain carries TRBV6-5 and TRBJ1-1, with D maybe TRBD1 (5 bases). Germline CDR1 is MNHEY and CDR2 is SVGAGI. V lost 2 bases and J lost 0, with 10 bases in between. This CDR3 is 15 amino acids long. Here the CDR3 DNA reads TGTGCCAGCAGTTACGGCGGGGGAATGAACACTGAAGCTTTCTTT. Translating gives CASSYGGGMNTEAFF.

The V call is TRBV5-1, the J call TRBJ1-2; no definite D call. Trimming took off 2 bases at V and 5 bases at J, with 10 bases between the two ends. The CDR3 is 13 residues long. Germline V gene data show CDR1 as SGHRS and CDR2 as YFSETQ. The DNA of the CDR3 is TGCGCCAGCAGCTTAGAGAGAGGGTATGGCTACACCTTC. It encodes CASSLERGYGYTF.